A selection of T cell receptor beta chains follows, all from one sample in a study of CD8+ T cells in alopecia areata. TCRdb's table, derived via immunoSEQ multiplex PCR, lists solely in-frame clones and lacks some. Of about 100,000 clones listed, around 60% were seen once; the top ten hold about 17%. Specimen: CD8+ T cells sorted from blood, collected at approximately week 60, from a patient treated with tofacitinib. The receptors were sampled from a human donor with alopecia areata. Each CDR3 is given with its conserved first and last residue. The D gene is left open where the match is weak. Some rows have no size entry. The others give once, few or many, or a class for an expanded clone.

14,.,TRBJ2-1,TRBV30,.,TGTGCCTGGAGCGAGAAACGGGACTACAATGAGCAGTTCTTC,CAWSEKRDYNEQFF
14,.,TRBJ2-1,TRBV5-1,.,TGCGCCAGCAACTTCACCGGGGCCAGGGGTGAGCAGTTCTTC,CASNFTGARGEQFF
15,.,TRBJ2-3,TRBV4-1,.,TGCGCCAGCAGCCAAGGATGGCCGGCCCCAGATACGCAGTATTTT,CASSQGWPAPDTQYF
16,TRBD1,TRBJ1-2,TRBV30,.,TGTGCCTGGAGGGGGCGACAGGGGCGTTTGGACTATGGCTACACCTTC,CAWRGRQGRLDYGYTF
18,TRBD2,TRBJ2-3,TRBV7-4,.,TGTGCCAGCAGCCCCCGGACTAGCGGGGGGAAGAGCACAGATACGCAGTATTTT,CASSPRTSGGKSTDTQYF
15,TRBD1,TRBJ1-4,TRBV29-1,.,TGCAGCGTTGAAGTGTGGGACAGGGGGAATGAAAAACTGTTTTTT,CSVEVWDRGNEKLFF
16,.,TRBJ2-6,TRBV4-1,.,TGCGCCAGCAGCCAAGTAGAGTGGGCTGGGGCCAACGTCCTGACTTTC,CASSQVEWAGANVLTF
14,.,TRBJ2-6,TRBV7-9,few,TGTGCCAGCAGCTCCCAATCTGGGGCCAACGTCCTGACTTTC,CASSSQSGANVLTF
14,TRBD1,TRBJ1-2,TRBV5-1,.,TGCGCCAGCAGCTGGGGACAGGAGTCCTATGGCTACACCTTC,CASSWGQESYGYTF
12,.,TRBJ2-7,TRBV30,.,TGTGCCTACAAACAGGAATCCTACGAGCAGTACTTC,CAYKQESYEQYF
16,.,TRBJ2-3,TRBV19,once,TGTGCCAGTAGTATAGTACACAGCGACATCACAGATACGCAGTATTTT,CASSIVHSDITDTQYF
13,.,TRBJ2-7,TRBV30,.,TGTGCCTGGAGTGGGGACGGCTCCTACGAGCAGTACTTC,CAWSGDGSYEQYF
15,TRBD1,TRBJ1-1,TRBV7-4,.,TGTGCCAGCAGCTTAGACAGGGGGGGAAACACTGAAGCTTTCTTT,CASSLDRGGNTEAFF
13,.,TRBJ1-6,TRBV7-9,.,TGTGCCAGCAGCTCCGCTCGGGGCTCACCCCTCCACTTT,CASSSARGSPLHF
13,TRBD1,TRBJ2-7,TRBV29-1,.,TGCAGCGTACGTGACAGGGGCGAGTACGAGCAGTACTTC,CSVRDRGEYEQYF
12,.,TRBJ2-1,TRBV5-1,few,TGCGCCAGCAGTTCCGAGGGGTACGAGCAGTTCTTC,CASSSEGYEQFF
12,.,TRBJ2-7,TRBV10-3,.,TGTGCCATCAGTGGCGAAGATTACGAGCAGTACTTC,CAISGEDYEQYF
16,.,TRBJ1-2,TRBV11-3,many,TGTGCCAGCAGCTTAGGCAAGGGTACTCATAACTATGGCTACACCTTC,CASSLGKGTHNYGYTF
14,.,TRBJ1-6,TRBV5-4,.,TGTGCCAGCAGCTCTTCCGGGGCCAATTCACCCCTCCACTTT,CASSSSGANSPLHF
14,.,TRBJ2-1,TRBV7-6,.,TGTGCCAGCAGCTTAGGAAGCGGGTGGGATGAGCAGTTCTTC,CASSLGSGWDEQFF
16,.,TRBJ1-5,TRBV19,.,TGTGCCAGCAACGTTTTCCCTCAGGGAAGGGCTCAGCCCCAGCATTTT,CASNVFPQGRAQPQHF
15,TRBD1,TRBJ2-7,TRBV14,.,TGTGCCAGCAGCCTTACACGGGGACAGCACCTCGAGCAGTACTTC,CASSLTRGQHLEQYF
10,.,TRBJ2-1,TRBV2,once,TGTGCCAGCAGGGGCATTAGTCAGTTCTTC,CASRGISQFF
12,.,TRBJ1-1,TRBV30,.,TGTGCCTGGAGTGTGCTGAACACTGAAGCTTTCTTT,CAWSVLNTEAFF
16,.,TRBJ2-6,TRBV27,.,TGTGCCAGCAGGCGGGGTTTTGATTCTGGGGCCAACGTCCTGACTTTC,CASRRGFDSGANVLTF
14,TRBD1,TRBJ1-4,TRBV13,.,TGTGCCAGCAGCTTGGGGACAGGGGCAGAAAAACTGTTTTTT,CASSLGTGAEKLFF
14,.,TRBJ1-2,TRBV2,.,TGTGCCAGCAGGGACAACAGGAGGGGAGATGGCTACACCTTC,CASRDNRRGDGYTF
15,.,TRBJ2-1,TRBV5-1,.,TGCGCCAGCAGTTGCCGGTGTTGGGACTACAATGAGCAGTTCTTC,CASSCRCWDYNEQFF
14,.,TRBJ1-2,TRBV30,.,TGTGCCTGGAGCGACGGGACGGAGTACTATGGCTACACCTTC,CAWSDGTEYYGYTF
13,.,TRBJ1-5,TRBV19,.,TGTGCCAGTACCGTTTGGAGCGGTCAGCCCCAGCATTTT,CASTVWSGQPQHF
14,.,TRBJ2-3,TRBV29-1,few,TGCAGCGTTGCGGACGCCACTAGCACAGATACGCAGTATTTT,CSVADATSTDTQYF
11,.,TRBJ2-5,TRBV27,.,TGTGCCAGCAGTTCCAAAGAGACCCAGTACTTC,CASSSKETQYF
13,.,TRBJ1-1,TRBV5-1,.,TGCGCCAGCAGCCTCCAGGATTACACTGAAGCTTTCTTT,CASSLQDYTEAFF
13,.,TRBJ1-1,TRBV25-1,few,TGTGCCAGCAGTGAATTGGATAACACTGAAGCTTTCTTT,CASSELDNTEAFF
13,.,TRBJ1-4,TRBV7-6,.,TGTGCCAGCAGCTGGGGAGGCACGGGAAAACTGTTTTTT,CASSWGGTGKLFF
15,TRBD1,TRBJ2-1,TRBV6-5,.,TGTGCCAGCAGTTACTCGAGGGGACAGTTCAATGAGCAGTTCTTC,CASSYSRGQFNEQFF
15,.,TRBJ2-4,TRBV2,.,TGTGCCAGCAGTGAATTCCCTGGAGCCAAAAACATTCAGTACTTC,CASSEFPGAKNIQYF
15,.,TRBJ2-2,TRBV6-5,.,TGTGCCAGCAGTTACAACCCAGGGGGGACCGGGGAGCTGTTTTTT,CASSYNPGGTGELFF
13,.,TRBJ1-2,TRBV7-9,once,TGTGCCAGCAGCCAACGGGCTGATCGGGGCTACACCTTC,CASSQRADRGYTF
17,.,TRBJ1-6,TRBV15,.,TGTGCCACCAGCAGAGATTTGGTGAGCTCCTATAATTCACCCCTCCACTTT,CATSRDLVSSYNSPLHF
15,.,TRBJ2-1,TRBV6-5,few,TGTGCCAGCAGTTACTCCTTGAGGCTCCAAAATGAGCAGTTCTTC,CASSYSLRLQNEQFF
14,TRBD2,TRBJ2-7,TRBV19,.,TGTGCCAGTAGTGCAGCGGGGGGCCTCTACGAGCAGTACTTC,CASSAAGGLYEQYF
16,.,TRBJ1-1,TRBV5-6,.,TGTGCCAGCAGCTTGGGCTGGGAGGATGTTGGCACTGAAGCTTTCTTT,CASSLGWEDVGTEAFF
14,.,TRBJ1-1,TRBV4-1,.,TGCGCCAGCAGCTACCGCGGAATAGGCACTGAAGCTTTCTTT,CASSYRGIGTEAFF
17,TRBD1,TRBJ2-7,TRBV4-1,.,TGCGCCAGCAGCCAAGATCTCCGGGACAGGGTCCTCTACGAGCAGTACTTC,CASSQDLRDRVLYEQYF
11,.,TRBJ2-1,TRBV30,.,TGTGCCTGGAGTATAGGGACGGAATCGATCTTC,CAWSIGTESIF
14,.,TRBJ2-2,TRBV2,.,TGTGCCAGCACGCTAAGGCAGGCCACCGGGGAGCTGTTTTTT,CASTLRQATGELFF
11,.,TRBJ1-4,TRBV30,.,TGTGCCTGGACCGAGGCGGGAAAACTGTTTTTT,CAWTEAGKLFF
13,.,TRBJ2-3,TRBV13,.,TGTGCCAGCAGCTTGGGCGTAATCGGTACGCAGTATTTT,CASSLGVIGTQYF
14,.,TRBJ2-6,TRBV30,.,TGTGCCTGGAACCCAGAGTCTGGGGCCAACGTCCTGACTTTC,CAWNPESGANVLTF
16,TRBD1,TRBJ2-7,TRBV2,.,TGTGCCAGCAGTGCCCGACTGGGGACAGATACCTACGAGCAGTACTTC,CASSARLGTDTYEQYF
16,TRBD1,TRBJ2-5,TRBV9,.,TGTGCCAGCAGCAAGACGAGGACAGGGGACTTCGAGACCCAGTACTTC,CASSKTRTGDFETQYF
15,TRBD1,TRBJ1-4,TRBV10-3,.,TGTGCCATCAGTGAGTGGGACAGCCTTAATGAAAAACTGTTTTTT,CAISEWDSLNEKLFF
11,.,TRBJ1-1,TRBV6-5,.,TGTGCCACCATTGGTAACACTGAAGCTTTCTTT,CATIGNTEAFF
15,TRBD1,TRBJ1-2,TRBV6-5,few,TGTGCCAGCGGGGAATGGGACAGGGCTAGCTATGGCTACACCTTC,CASGEWDRASYGYTF
15,.,TRBJ2-3,TRBV30,.,TGTGCCTGGACACCTCAGGGCGGGCACACAGATACGCAGTATTTT,CAWTPQGGHTDTQYF
16,TRBD1,TRBJ1-1,TRBV27,.,TGTGCCAGCAGTTTATCCGGGACAGGGGTGAACACTGAAGCTTTCTTT,CASSLSGTGVNTEAFF